Detailed here is one T cell receptor beta chain. This clone was observed a single time. Its target antigen remains unknown. Base quality data are lacking; no much larger clone is found one base away. These data come from a study of T cell responses to AZD1222 COVID-19 vaccine listed by TCRdb under 2021. As for the study more broadly: A total of approximately 230 trial participants underwent TCR sequencing, of whom some 210 received two doses of AZD1222 and some 26 received two doses of the MenACWY control vaccine. Trial participants were enrolled by age into 18-55, 56-69 and 70-plus year subgroups, with 148, 28 and 57 TCR-sequenced participants respectively. General study outcomes and caveats: Because no day 14 peak-response samples were available, repertoires were characterized only after the peak T cell response. A significant rise in spike-specific TCR breadth and depth was observed after two AZD1222 doses relative to day 0 and relative to MenACWY recipients. Vaccine-associated CD4 TCRs spanned the whole spike protein, with dominant responses in regions 160-218 and 743-854. Participants were mostly white British and included more females than males, and it was suggested by the authors that clonal diversity may have been underestimated. Reportedly, almost half of the unique spike-specific TCRs recognized epitopes lying outside the regions that are mutated in the B.1.351 and B.1.1.7 variants. Conclusions about previously exposed vaccinees are limited because only six or seven AZD1222 recipients were SARS-CoV-2 seropositive at baseline. The 56-69-year group was small, and its depth increase did not reach significance, likely because of low power.

From the germline V gene (reference sequence), CDR1 is SGHKS and CDR2 is YYEKEE. Spanning cysteine to phenylalanine, the CDR3 consists of 14 amino acids. CDR3 DNA is the only sequence kept; it has 42 bases, read in frame from the first base. The V and J ends are trimmed by 0 bases and 0 bases, leaving 4 bases between them. The CDR3 regions of human TCRbeta chains were subjected to immunosequencing. In the source study's methods: TCRs in the repertoires were compared against a reference library of SARS-CoV-2-specific TCRs that had been generated with the MIRA antigen-specificity platform. Breadth was defined as the fraction of unique TCRs that were SARS-CoV-2-associated, and depth was defined as the fraction of total T cells that were SARS-CoV-2-associated. Using the MIRA data, each spike-specific TCR was assigned both to the spike region to which the TCR was reactive and to a CD4 or CD8 class. Log10-transformed breadth and depth values were compared by one-way ANOVA with Sidak's multiple comparisons tests. Imported from immuneACCESS, the table was reduced by TCRdb to in-frame sequences with V and J called. These copies leave out some clones; in studies compared against another copy, an unresolved V gene accounts for under half, and the cause of the remainder is not known. From that table come the V and J calls and clone size; the DNA was used to work out D and trimming. For this sample the table gives some 190,000 clones, of which approximately 94% were detected only once. The top ten clones comprise 1.7% of the sample.

The sample's time point label, in plain terms: about 28 days (+/-7) after the second vaccine dose. The sample's treatment or condition, from its label and the paper: meningococcal conjugate vaccine given as trial control. Vaccinee samples came from UK trials COV001 and COV002, including a single-blind randomized controlled phase 2/3 trial of AZD1222 (ChAdOx1 nCoV-19) in healthy adults. For TCRbeta chain sequencing, PBMC samples were collected from trial participants at day 0 and at day 28 after the second dose. The receptor comes from an adult who received the MenACWY meningococcal vaccine as a control. This chain joins TRBV5-5 to TRBJ1-3, with the D gene not clear enough to name. The source was peripheral blood, collected 28 days after the second dose of the MenACWY control vaccine. The CDR3 has the sequence CASSLAGSGNTIYF. The nucleotide sequence reads as follows: TGTGCCAGCAGCTTGGCAGGCTCTGGAAACACCATATATTTT.